This section outlines one TCR beta chain sequence together with its context. The antigen is undetermined. This specimen belongs to a study of T cells after yellow fever vaccination. Background on the study: When fractions had low cell numbers, they were prepared with SMART-Seq v4 Ultra Low Input.

V was pared by 7 bases and J by 4 bases, with 9 bases of the junction left unmatched. The CDR3 has 13 amino acids. CDR1 and CDR2 (germline): SQVTM, ANQGSEA. MiXCR was run by TCRdb on the 5' RACE reads, yielding one entry per CDR3 protein. The sample has 250,000 to 400,000 distinct CDR3 sequences; about 4% are singletons. Regarding the study as a whole: Once the booster was given, most primary-vaccination clones reappeared, at about 95% for CD4 and over 75% for CD8. Clonotypes found in both CD4 and CD8 compartments made up a small share. Weaker, the secondary response peaked sooner, at day 5 versus 15.

The sequencing here drew on PBMCs, taken 5 days after the yellow fever booster vaccination. The V call is TRBV29-1, the J call TRBJ1-2; 7 bases align to TRBD1. The sequence was obtained from a man aged 18 to 30 who received the YFV17D yellow fever vaccine. The CDR3 nucleotides read TGCAGCGCATACTGGAACAGGGGCTATGGCTACACCTTC. Protein product: CSAYWNRGYGYTF.